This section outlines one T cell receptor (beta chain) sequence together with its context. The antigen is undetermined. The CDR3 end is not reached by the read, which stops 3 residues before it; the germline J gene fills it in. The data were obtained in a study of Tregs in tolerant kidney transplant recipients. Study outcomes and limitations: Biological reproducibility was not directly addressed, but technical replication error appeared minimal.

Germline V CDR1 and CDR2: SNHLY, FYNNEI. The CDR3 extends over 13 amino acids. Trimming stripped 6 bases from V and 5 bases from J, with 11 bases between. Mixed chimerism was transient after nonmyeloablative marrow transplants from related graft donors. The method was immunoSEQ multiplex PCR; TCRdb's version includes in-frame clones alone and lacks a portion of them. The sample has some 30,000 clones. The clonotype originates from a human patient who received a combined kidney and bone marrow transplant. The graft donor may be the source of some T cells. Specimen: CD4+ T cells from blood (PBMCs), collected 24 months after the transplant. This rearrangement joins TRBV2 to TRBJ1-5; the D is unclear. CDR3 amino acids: CASRDEADQPQHF. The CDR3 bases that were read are TGTGCCAGCAGAGACGAAGCGGATCAGCCC.